The source of this TCR beta chain is a study of blood T cell repertoires in COVID-19. In the study overall: The samples span acute and convalescent COVID-19 from the United States, Italy and Spain. From T cells, B-cell-depleted T cells, or PBMCs came the material, which was cDNA or gDNA.

Profiled with immunoSEQ multiplex PCR; TCRdb holds only in-frame clones, not every one. The sample records approximately 160,000 clones, about 74% being singletons. The CDR3 has 16 residues. CDR1 SGDLS and CDR2 YYNGEE come from the germline V gene. The V segment lost 0 bases and the J segment 7 bases; nucleotides outside the gene matches: 7. The sequenced sample was peripheral blood. This rearrangement joins TRBV9 to TRBJ1-4; TRBD1 matches 9 bases. The clonotype comes from a man aged 60 to 69 with acute or convalescent COVID-19. The CDR3 DNA reads TGTGCCAGCAGCGTAGGGTTTCGGGGACAGGGTGAAAAACTGTTTTTT. Its protein product is CASSVGFRGQGEKLFF.